These 10 T cell receptor beta chains were all obtained from the same sample, sequenced in a study of vaccination effects on CD4 cells after COVID-19. Their target antigens are unknown. Assay used: immunoSEQ multiplex PCR; TCRdb lists only in-frame clones, some missing. Of about 22,000 clones listed, over 75% were seen once; the top ten hold less than 25%. After expansion with viral peptide pools in the ViraFEST assay, antigen-specific CD4+ T cells were sequenced. Subsequent to a culture period of 10 days, CD4+ T cells were isolated. Each participant received a vaccine that was either BNT162b2 or mRNA-1273, given as two doses. The sequencing used CD4+ T cells from PBMCs cultured with HCoV-NL63 spike peptides, collected after COVID-19 vaccination. All receptors derive from a human donor who received a COVID-19 vaccine.

The genes are TRBV10-3 and TRBJ2-2; TRBD1 matches at 7 bases. Germline trimming cut 6 bases from V and 4 bases from J; bases unmatched to any gene: 8. The CDR3 runs 15 residues. Per germline, CDR1 ENHRY and CDR2 SYGVKD. As DNA, the CDR3 is TGTGCCATCAGCGCCGGACAGGAAGGCACCGGGGAGCTGTTTTTT. Amino acid sequence: CAISAGQEGTGELFF.

Of note for this clone: One end of the junction fails to match germline, which may point to a read error. V usage is TRBV29-1 and J usage is TRBJ1-2, with D perhaps matching TRBD1 (5 bases). Germline assignment: CDR1 SQVTM and CDR2 ANQGSEA. The CDR3 covers 12 residues. The CDR3 nucleotides are TGCAGCGTTGATTGGGGGGACTATGGCCACACCTTC. Protein: CSVDWGDYGHTF.

This chain links TRBV15 with TRBJ1-1; D unclear. CDR3 length: 14 residues. Germline lookup yields CDR1 LNHNV and CDR2 YYDKDF (reference sequence). Trimming removed 1 base at V and 3 bases at J, with 9 bases between. The CDR3 reads CATSRALMDTEAFF. CDR3 nucleotides: TGTGCCACCAGCAGAGCTTTGATGGACACTGAAGCTTTCTTT.

The chain has TRBV5-1 and TRBJ1-1, with D perhaps TRBD1 (6 bases). Per germline, CDR1 SGHRS and CDR2 YFSETQ. The CDR3 totals 16 residues. With 2 bases removed from V and 1 base from J, the gap between germline ends came to 15 bases. The CDR3 protein is CASSFGQKVGNTEAFF. The CDR3 DNA reads as TGCGCCAGCAGCTTCGGACAGAAGGTGGGGAACACTGAAGCTTTCTTT.

V is TRBV5-1 and J is TRBJ2-7; D may correspond to TRBD1 or TRBD2 (5 bases each). Germline lookup yields CDR1 SGHRS and CDR2 YFSETQ. The CDR3 has 15 residues. V was pared by 2 bases and J by 3 bases, with 15 bases between. The CDR3 is CASSFNGGEGYEQYF. As DNA, the CDR3 is TGCGCCAGCAGCTTTAATGGGGGAGAGGGCTACGAGCAGTACTTC.

V and J are TRBV5-8 and TRBJ1-5; tentative D call: TRBD1 (5 bases). The CDR3 loop spans 14 amino acids. Between the trimmed V and J ends, which lost 6 bases and 1 base, there was a span of 11 bases. Germline assignment: CDR1 SGHTS and CDR2 YDEGEE. CDR3 nucleotide sequence: TGTGCCAGCAACCTTCAGGGAAGCAATCAGCCCCAGCATTTT. It specifies CASNLQGSNQPQHF.

CDR3 sequence: CASSQDSGTYNSPLHF. The CDR3 region has the DNA TGCGCCAGCAGCCAAGATTCAGGGACCTATAATTCACCCCTCCACTTT. The J gene is TRBJ1-6, the V gene TRBV4-3; D might be TRBD1 (5 bases). This CDR3 has 16 amino acids. Germline V gene lookup returns CDR1 LGHNA and CDR2 YSLEER. Between the trimmed V and J ends, which lost 0 bases and 2 bases, there was a span of 8 bases.

Written as DNA, the CDR3 is TGCGCCAGCAGCTTGATCTCTGGAAACACCATATATTTT. It translates to CASSLISGNTIYF. The chain couples TRBV5-1 to TRBJ1-3; D call uncertain. Per the germline V gene, CDR1 is SGHRS and CDR2 is YFSETQ. Between the trimmed V and J ends, which lost 1 base and 0 bases, there was a span of 2 bases. The CDR3 runs 13 residues.

The CDR3 DNA reads as TGTGCCAGCAGTTCCGGACGGAGGGATGAGCAGTTCTTC. Encoded protein: CASSSGRRDEQFF. V gene TRBV27 combines with J gene TRBJ2-1, with D possibly being TRBD2 (6 bases). Looked up from germline, CDR1 is MNHEY and CDR2 is SMNVEV (reference sequence). The CDR3 is made up of 13 amino acids. The V and J ends lost 4 bases and 8 bases respectively, with 12 bases between them.

The chain has TRBV7-2 and TRBJ1-3; 10 positions match TRBD1. The V and J ends lost 5 bases and 5 bases, in that order; junction bases with no gene match: 3. CDR1 is SGHTA, CDR2 FQGNSA, per germline. The CDR3 is made up of 14 amino acids. The CDR3 coding sequence is TGTGCCAGCAGCACGGGACAGGGGAGAAACACCATATATTTT. Translation gives CASSTGQGRNTIYF.